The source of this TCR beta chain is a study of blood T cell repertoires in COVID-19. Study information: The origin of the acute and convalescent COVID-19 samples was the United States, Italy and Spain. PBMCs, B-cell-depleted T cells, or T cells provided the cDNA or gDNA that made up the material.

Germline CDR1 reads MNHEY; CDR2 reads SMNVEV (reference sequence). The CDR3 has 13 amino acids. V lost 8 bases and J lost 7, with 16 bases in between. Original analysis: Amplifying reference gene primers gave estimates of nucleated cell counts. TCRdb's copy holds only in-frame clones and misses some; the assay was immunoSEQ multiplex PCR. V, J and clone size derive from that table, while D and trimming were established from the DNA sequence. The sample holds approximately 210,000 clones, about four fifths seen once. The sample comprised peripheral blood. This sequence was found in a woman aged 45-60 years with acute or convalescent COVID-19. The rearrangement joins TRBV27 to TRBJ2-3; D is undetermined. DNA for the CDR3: TGTGCCAGCTATTCAGGATTTAGGAATACGCAGTATTTT. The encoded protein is CASYSGFRNTQYF.